The present T cell receptor (beta chain) was sequenced within a study of blood T cell repertoires in COVID-19. The CDR3 has 17 amino acids. Germline CDR1 MNHNY, CDR2 SVGAGI (reference sequence). V shed 5 bases and J 0 bases; nucleotides not matched to a gene: 3. Study processing details: Amplification with reference gene primers provided the estimates of nucleated cell counts. Clones were read by immunoSEQ multiplex PCR, and TCRdb kept only the in-frame ones, dropping some. The V and J calls and the clone size are those of that table, but D and trimming were determined from the DNA. The repertoire holds about 130,000 clones, with about 87% as singletons. This clone has just one count.

This TCR came from a woman in her sixties or seventies with acute or convalescent COVID-19. What was sequenced was peripheral blood. The J gene is TRBJ2-2, the V gene TRBV6-6, with 13 bases aligning to TRBD2. The CDR3: CASSPGLAGTNTGELFF. In DNA, the CDR3 is TGTGCCAGCAGTCCGGGACTAGCGGGAACGAACACCGGGGAGCTGTTTTTT.